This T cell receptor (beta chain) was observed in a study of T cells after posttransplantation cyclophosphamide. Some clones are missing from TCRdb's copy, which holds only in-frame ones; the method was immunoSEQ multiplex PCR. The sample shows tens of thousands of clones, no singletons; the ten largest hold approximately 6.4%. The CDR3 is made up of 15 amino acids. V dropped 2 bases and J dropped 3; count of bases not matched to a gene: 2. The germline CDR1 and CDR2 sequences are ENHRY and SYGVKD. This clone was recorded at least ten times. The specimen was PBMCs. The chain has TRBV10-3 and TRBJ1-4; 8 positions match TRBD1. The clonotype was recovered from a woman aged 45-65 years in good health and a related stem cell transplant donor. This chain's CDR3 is CAISEPDRANEKLFF. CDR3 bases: TGTGCCATCAGTGAGCCGGACAGGGCTAATGAAAAACTGTTTTTT.